This record covers a single T cell receptor beta chain. After extraction with the RNeasy kit, 0.5 to 1 ug of the RNA was reverse transcribed using random hexamers. TCRdb re-analysed the immunoSEQ multiplex PCR reads in MiXCR, keeping a single row per CDR3 protein. This sample has about 170,000 distinct CDR3 sequences, with under 95% found just once. This entry comes from a study of CD8 T cells in Susac syndrome. Between the trimmed V and J ends, which lost 5 bases and 0 bases, there was a span of 7 bases. The CDR3 contains 13 residues. CDR1 GTSNPN and CDR2 SVGIG come from the germline V gene (reference sequence).

This chain joins TRBV30 and TRBJ1-4; D gene ambiguous. This TCR came from a human donor with multiple sclerosis. The specimen sequenced was CD4+ T cells from PBMCs. CDR3: CAWGQPTNEKLFF. In DNA, the CDR3 is TGTGCCTGGGGGCAACCAACTAATGAAAAACTGTTTTTT. The full variable domain, completed using reference TRBV30 and TRBJ1-4, is SQTIHQWPATLVQPVGSPLSLECTVEGTSNPNLYWYRQAAGRGLQLLFYSVGIGQISSEVPQNLSASRPQDRQFILSSKKLLLSDSGFYLCAWGQPTNEKLFFGSGTQLSVL.